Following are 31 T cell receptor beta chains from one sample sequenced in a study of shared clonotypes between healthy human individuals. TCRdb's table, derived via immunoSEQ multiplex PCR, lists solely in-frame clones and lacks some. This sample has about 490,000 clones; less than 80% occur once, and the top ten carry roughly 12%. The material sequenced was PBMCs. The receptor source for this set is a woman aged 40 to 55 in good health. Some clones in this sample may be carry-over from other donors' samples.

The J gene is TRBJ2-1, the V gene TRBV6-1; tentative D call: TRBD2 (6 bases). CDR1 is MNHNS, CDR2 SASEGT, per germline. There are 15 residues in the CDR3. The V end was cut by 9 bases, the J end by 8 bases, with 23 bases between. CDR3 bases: TGTGCCAGTACCTCCGGGACTCCTCTTATCTATGAGCAGTTCTTC. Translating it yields CASTSGTPLIYEQFF.

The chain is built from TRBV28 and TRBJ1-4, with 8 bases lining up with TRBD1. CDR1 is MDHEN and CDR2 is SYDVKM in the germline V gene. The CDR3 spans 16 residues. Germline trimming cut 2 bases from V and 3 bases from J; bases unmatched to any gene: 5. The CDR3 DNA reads TGTGCCAGCAGTTTAGGGCAGGGGGCGGCTAATGAAAAACTGTTTTTT. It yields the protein CASSLGQGAANEKLFF.

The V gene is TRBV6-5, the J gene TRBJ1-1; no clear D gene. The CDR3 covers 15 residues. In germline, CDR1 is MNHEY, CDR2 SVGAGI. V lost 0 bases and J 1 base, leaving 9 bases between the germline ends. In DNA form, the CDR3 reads TGTGCCAGCAGTTACTCCGGGGTTAGGAACACTGAAGCTTTCTTT. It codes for CASSYSGVRNTEAFF.

The CDR3 DNA follows: TGTGCCTGGAAAAGGGCAACTAATGAAAAACTGTTTTTT. Translating gives CAWKRATNEKLFF. This sequence joins TRBV30 and TRBJ1-4; no firm D call. Trimming removed 4 bases from V and 0 bases from J, with 6 bases in between. The V gene's germline CDR1 is GTSNPN and CDR2 SVGIG (reference sequence). This CDR3 is built from 13 residues.

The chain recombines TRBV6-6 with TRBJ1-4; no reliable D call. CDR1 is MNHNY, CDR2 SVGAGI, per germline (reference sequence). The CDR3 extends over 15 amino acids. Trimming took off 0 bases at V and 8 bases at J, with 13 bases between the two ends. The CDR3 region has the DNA TGTGCCAGCAGTTACTCGTCGGGTTTGAACGAAAAACTGTTTTTT. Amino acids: CASSYSSGLNEKLFF.

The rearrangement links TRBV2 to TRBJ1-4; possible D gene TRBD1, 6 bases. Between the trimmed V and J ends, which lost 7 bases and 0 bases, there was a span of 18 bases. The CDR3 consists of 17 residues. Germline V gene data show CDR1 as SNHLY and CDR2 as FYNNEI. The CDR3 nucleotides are TGTGCCAGCAAGGACAGTAGGGGGTTTGCAACTAATGAAAAACTGTTTTTT. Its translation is CASKDSRGFATNEKLFF.

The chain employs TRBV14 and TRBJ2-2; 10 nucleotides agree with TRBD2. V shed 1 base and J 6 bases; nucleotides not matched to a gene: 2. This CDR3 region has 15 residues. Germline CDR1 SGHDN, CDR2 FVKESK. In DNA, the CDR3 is TGTGCCAGCAGCCAAGCTAGCGGGAGAGCCGGGGAGCTGTTTTTT. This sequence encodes CASSQASGRAGELFF.

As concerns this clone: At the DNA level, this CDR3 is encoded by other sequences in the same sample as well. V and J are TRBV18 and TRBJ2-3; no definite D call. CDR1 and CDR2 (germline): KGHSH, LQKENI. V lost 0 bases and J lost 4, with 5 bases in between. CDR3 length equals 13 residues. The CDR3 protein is CASSPPSSDTQYF. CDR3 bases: TGTGCCAGCTCACCACCGAGTTCAGATACGCAGTATTTT.

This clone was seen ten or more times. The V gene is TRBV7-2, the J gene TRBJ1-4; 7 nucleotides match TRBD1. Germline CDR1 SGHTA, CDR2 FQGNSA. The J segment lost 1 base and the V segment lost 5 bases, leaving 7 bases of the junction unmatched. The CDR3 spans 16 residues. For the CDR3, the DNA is TGTGCCAGCAGCGGAAGGGGGCAGGGAACTAATGAAAAACTGTTTTTT. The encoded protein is CASSGRGQGTNEKLFF.

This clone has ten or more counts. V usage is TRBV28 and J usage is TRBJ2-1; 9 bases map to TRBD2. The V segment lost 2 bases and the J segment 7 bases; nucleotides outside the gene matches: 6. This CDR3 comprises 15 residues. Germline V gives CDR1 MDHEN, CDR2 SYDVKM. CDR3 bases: TGTGCCAGCAGTTTAACACTAGCGGGTAGGAATGAGCAGTTCTTC. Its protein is CASSLTLAGRNEQFF.

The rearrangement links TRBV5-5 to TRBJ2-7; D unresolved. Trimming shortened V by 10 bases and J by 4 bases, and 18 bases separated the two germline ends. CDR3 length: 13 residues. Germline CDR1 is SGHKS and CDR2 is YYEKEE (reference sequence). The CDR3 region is CAGPSGQPYEQYF. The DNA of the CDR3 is TGTGCCGGGCCCAGTGGGCAGCCTTACGAGCAGTACTTC.

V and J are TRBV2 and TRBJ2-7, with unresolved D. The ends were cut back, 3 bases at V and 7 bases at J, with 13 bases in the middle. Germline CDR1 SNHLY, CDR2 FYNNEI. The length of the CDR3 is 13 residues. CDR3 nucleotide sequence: TGTGCCAGCAGTGAGGGGTGGGTCCGGGAGCAGTACTTC. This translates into CASSEGWVREQYF.

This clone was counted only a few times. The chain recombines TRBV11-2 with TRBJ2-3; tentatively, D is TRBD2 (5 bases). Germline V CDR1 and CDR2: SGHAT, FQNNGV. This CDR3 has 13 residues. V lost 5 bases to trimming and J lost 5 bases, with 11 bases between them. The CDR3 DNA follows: TGTGCCAGCAGCCGGGATCGCCAAGATACGCAGTATTTT. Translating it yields CASSRDRQDTQYF.

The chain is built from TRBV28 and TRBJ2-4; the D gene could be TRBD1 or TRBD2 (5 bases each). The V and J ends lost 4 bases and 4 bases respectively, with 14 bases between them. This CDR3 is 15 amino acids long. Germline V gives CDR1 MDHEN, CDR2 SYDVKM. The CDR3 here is CASSWAPGPKNIQYF. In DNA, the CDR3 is TGTGCCAGCAGTTGGGCCCCGGGACCTAAAAACATTCAGTACTTC.

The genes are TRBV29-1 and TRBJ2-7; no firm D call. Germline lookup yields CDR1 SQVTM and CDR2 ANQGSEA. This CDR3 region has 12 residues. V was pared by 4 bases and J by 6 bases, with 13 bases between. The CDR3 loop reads CSVGWNTLEQYF. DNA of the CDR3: TGCAGCGTTGGCTGGAACACCCTCGAGCAGTACTTC.

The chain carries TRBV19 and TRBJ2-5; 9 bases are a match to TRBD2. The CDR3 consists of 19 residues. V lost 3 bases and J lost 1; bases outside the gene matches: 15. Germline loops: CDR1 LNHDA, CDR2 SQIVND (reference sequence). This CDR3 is CASSMRGTSTSGRQETQYF. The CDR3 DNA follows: TGTGCCAGTAGTATGAGAGGGACTAGCACTTCGGGGCGCCAAGAGACCCAGTACTTC.

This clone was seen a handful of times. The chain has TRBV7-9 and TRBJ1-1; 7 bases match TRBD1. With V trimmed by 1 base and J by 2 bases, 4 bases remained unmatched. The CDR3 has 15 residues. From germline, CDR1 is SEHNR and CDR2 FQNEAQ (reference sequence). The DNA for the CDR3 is TGTGCCAGCAGCTTAGATCGGGACAGCAACACTGAAGCTTTCTTT. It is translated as CASSLDRDSNTEAFF.

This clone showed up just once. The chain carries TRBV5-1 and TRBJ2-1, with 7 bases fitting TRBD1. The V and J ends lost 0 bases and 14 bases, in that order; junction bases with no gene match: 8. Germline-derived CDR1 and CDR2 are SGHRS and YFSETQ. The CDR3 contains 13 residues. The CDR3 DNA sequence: TGCGCCAGCAGCTTGGAATTTGGCAGGGGGAAGTTCTTC. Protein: CASSLEFGRGKFF.

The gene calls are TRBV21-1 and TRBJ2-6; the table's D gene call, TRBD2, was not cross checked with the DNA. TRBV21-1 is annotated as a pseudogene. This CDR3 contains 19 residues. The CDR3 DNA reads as TGTGCCAGCTCCCTGGGGGGGGCTGAGGAGGACTATGGGGCCAACGTCCTGACTTTC. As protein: CASSLGGAEEDYGANVLTF.

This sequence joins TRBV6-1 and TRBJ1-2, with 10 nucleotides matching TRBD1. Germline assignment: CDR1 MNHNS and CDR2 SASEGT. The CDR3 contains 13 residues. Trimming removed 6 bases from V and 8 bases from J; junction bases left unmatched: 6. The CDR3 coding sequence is TGTGCCAGCAGCGACCGGGACAGGGGAGGCTACACCTTC. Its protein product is CASSDRDRGGYTF.

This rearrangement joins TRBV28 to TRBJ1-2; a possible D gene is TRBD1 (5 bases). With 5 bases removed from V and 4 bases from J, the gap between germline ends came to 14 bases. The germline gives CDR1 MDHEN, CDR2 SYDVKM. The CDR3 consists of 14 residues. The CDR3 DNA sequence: TGTGCCAGCAGTATCTGGGGGGGTAGCTATGGCTACACCTTC. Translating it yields CASSIWGGSYGYTF.

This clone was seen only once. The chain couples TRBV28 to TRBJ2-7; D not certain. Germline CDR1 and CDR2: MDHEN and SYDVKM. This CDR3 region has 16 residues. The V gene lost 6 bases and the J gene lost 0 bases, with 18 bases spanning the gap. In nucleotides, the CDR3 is TGTGCCAGCAGATCCCGCCACCTACCAAGCTCCTACGAGCAGTACTTC. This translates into CASRSRHLPSSYEQYF.

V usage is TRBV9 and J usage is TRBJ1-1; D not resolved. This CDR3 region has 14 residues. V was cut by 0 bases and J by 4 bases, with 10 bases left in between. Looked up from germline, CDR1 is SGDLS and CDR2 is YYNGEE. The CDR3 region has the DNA TGTGCCAGCAGCGTAGAATGGGTATCCACTGAAGCTTTCTTT. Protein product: CASSVEWVSTEAFF.

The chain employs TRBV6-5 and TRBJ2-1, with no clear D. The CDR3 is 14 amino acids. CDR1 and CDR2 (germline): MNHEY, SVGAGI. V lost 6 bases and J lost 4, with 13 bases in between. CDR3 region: CASSPKLLYNEQFF. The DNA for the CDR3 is TGTGCCAGCAGCCCTAAACTACTTTACAATGAGCAGTTCTTC.

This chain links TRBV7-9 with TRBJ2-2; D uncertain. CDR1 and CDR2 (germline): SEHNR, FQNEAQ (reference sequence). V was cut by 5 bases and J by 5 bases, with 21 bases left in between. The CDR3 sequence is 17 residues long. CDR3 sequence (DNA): TGTGCCAGCAGCCCCGACCCCGGAGCGAAGCTTACCGGGGAGCTGTTTTTT. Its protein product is CASSPDPGAKLTGELFF.

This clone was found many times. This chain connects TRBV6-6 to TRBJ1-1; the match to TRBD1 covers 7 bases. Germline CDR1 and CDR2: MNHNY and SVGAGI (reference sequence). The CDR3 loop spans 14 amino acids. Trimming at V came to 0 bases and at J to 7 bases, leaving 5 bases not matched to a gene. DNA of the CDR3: TGTGCCAGCAGTTACTCGACCAGGGGGGATGAAGCTTTCTTT. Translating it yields CASSYSTRGDEAFF.

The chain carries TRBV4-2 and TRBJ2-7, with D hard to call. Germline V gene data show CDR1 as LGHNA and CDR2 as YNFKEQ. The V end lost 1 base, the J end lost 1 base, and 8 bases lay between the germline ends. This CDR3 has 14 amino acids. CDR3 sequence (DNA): TGTGCCAGCAGCCAAGGACTCGGATCCTACGAGCAGTACTTC. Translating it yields CASSQGLGSYEQYF.

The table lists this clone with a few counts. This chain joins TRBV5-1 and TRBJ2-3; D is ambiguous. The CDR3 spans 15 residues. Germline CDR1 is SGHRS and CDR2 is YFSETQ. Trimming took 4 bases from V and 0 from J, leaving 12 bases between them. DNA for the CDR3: TGCGCCAGCAGCCCAAGCAGCATTAGCACAGATACGCAGTATTTT. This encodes CASSPSSISTDTQYF. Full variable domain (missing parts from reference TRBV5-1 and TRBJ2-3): KAGVTQTPRYLIKTRGQQVTLSCSPISGHRSVSWYQQTPGQGLQFLFEYFSETQRNKGNFPGRFSGRQFSNSRSEMNVSTLELGDSALYLCASSPSSISTDTQYFGPGTRLTVL.

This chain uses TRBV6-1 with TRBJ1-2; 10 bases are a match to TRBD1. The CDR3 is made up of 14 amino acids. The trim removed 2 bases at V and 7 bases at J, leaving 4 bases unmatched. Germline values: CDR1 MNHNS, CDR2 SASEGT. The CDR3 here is CASSEWTGGGGYTF. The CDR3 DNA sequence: TGTGCCAGCAGTGAATGGACAGGGGGTGGTGGCTACACCTTC.

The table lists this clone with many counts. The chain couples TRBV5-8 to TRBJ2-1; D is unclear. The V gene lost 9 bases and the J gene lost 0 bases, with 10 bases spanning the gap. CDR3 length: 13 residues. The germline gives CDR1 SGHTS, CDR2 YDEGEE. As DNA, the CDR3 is TGTGCCACCTTCCCCTTCTCCTACAATGAGCAGTTCTTC. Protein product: CATFPFSYNEQFF.

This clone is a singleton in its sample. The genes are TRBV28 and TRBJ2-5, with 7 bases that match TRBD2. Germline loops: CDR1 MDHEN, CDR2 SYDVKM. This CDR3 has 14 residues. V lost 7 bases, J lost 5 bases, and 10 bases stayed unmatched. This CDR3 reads CASIPGGTGETQYF. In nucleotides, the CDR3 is TGTGCCAGCATCCCCGGGGGGACCGGGGAGACCCAGTACTTC.